One sample yielded the 13 T cell receptor beta chains listed below, sequenced in a study of cytotoxic CD8 clonotypes in ibrutinib-treated CLL. Sequenced by immunoSEQ multiplex PCR; TCRdb stores in-frame clones only, minus some. The data show 20,000 to 25,000 clones, roughly 71% seen once. Source: PBMCs, taken after 12 months of ibrutinib treatment. The receptors here all came from a human donor with chronic lymphocytic leukemia.

The chain combines TRBV19 with TRBJ1-1; TRBD1 agrees at 8 bases. V lost 9 bases to trimming and J lost 2 bases; unmatched junction nucleotides: 8. CDR1 and CDR2 from the germline V gene are LNHDA and SQIVND (reference sequence). This CDR3 has 14 amino acids. The CDR3 DNA follows: TGTGCCAGCCTACGGACAGGGATAAACACTGAAGCTTTCTTT. Protein: CASLRTGINTEAFF.

This clone showed up many times. The chain links TRBV4-1 to TRBJ2-1, with unresolved D. The germline V gene encodes CDR1 MGHRA and CDR2 YSYEKL. The CDR3 runs 13 residues. V lost 1 base and J lost 8, with 9 bases in between. CDR3 in amino acids: CASSQGARDEQFF. DNA of the CDR3: TGCGCCAGCAGCCAAGGGGCCCGGGATGAGCAGTTCTTC.

The V and J genes are TRBV6-5 and TRBJ2-2; 7 nucleotides match TRBD1. The CDR3 has 14 residues. In germline, CDR1 is MNHEY, CDR2 SVGAGI. With V trimmed by 6 bases and J by 5 bases, 6 bases remained unmatched. CDR3 nucleotide sequence: TGTGCCAGCAGCGACAGGGTAACAACCGGGGAGCTGTTTTTT. This codes for CASSDRVTTGELFF.

The rearrangement links TRBV5-4 to TRBJ1-2; perhaps TRBD1 as D (6 bases). With 3 bases removed from V and 1 base from J, the gap between germline ends came to 7 bases. CDR1 SGHNT and CDR2 YYREEE come from the germline V gene (reference sequence). The CDR3 is 13 residues long. The CDR3 reads CASSSQGNYGYTF. The DNA of the CDR3 is TGTGCCAGCAGCTCACAGGGTAACTATGGCTACACCTTC.

This chain connects TRBV4-3 to TRBJ1-3; no firm D call. CDR1 and CDR2 (germline): LGHNA, YSLEER. V was cut by 1 base and J by 2 bases, with 9 bases left in between. CDR3 length equals 15 residues. The CDR3 DNA follows: TGCGCCAGCAGCCAAGGTACAAAGACTGGAAACACCATATATTTT. It encodes CASSQGTKTGNTIYF.

This clone is termed medium-sized. V gene TRBV7-9 combines with J gene TRBJ2-7; possibly TRBD1 for D (6 bases). CDR3 size: 15 residues. Germline V gene lookup returns CDR1 SEHNR and CDR2 FQNEAQ (reference sequence). The V gene lost 5 bases and the J gene lost 2 bases, with 16 bases spanning the gap. CDR3 in DNA: TGTGCCAGCAGCCCGCCGGACAGCCCAACCTACGAGCAGTACTTC. Protein product: CASSPPDSPTYEQYF.

The CDR3 coding sequence is TGTGCCAGCAGTAAACTAGCGGGGGGGCTCTACGAGCAGTACTTC. Translating gives CASSKLAGGLYEQYF. V usage is TRBV6-5 and J usage is TRBJ2-7; 13 bases align to TRBD2. Germline loops: CDR1 MNHEY, CDR2 SVGAGI. The CDR3 has 15 residues. Unmatched junction bases numbered 4, after V lost 5 bases and J lost 3 bases.

The rearrangement links TRBV18 to TRBJ1-2; D uncertain. Trimming left V 3 bases short and J 2 bases short, with 13 bases between. This CDR3 is 15 amino acids long. From germline, CDR1 is KGHSH and CDR2 LQKENI. The CDR3 nucleotides are TGTGCCAGCTCACCCACACGAGGCAGCAACTATGGCTACACCTTC. It codes for CASSPTRGSNYGYTF.

The CDR3 coding sequence is TGCGCCAGCAGCCATATCGACAGGGGTAAATATCAGCCCCAGCATTTT. Translated: CASSHIDRGKYQPQHF. The chain employs TRBV4-1 and TRBJ1-5; 8 nucleotides line up with TRBD1. CDR1 and CDR2 (germline): MGHRA, YSYEKL. This CDR3 has 16 amino acids. After removal of 3 bases from V and 5 bases from J, the junction contained 9 bases not matched to a gene.

This clone was picked up a small number of times. This chain links TRBV5-6 with TRBJ2-3; possible D gene TRBD2, 6 bases. The V end lost 5 bases, the J end lost 8 bases, and 12 bases lay between the germline ends. This CDR3 spans 12 amino acids. Germline V gene sequence: CDR1 SGHDT, CDR2 YYEEEE. The CDR3 protein is CASRQIGGTQYF. The DNA of the CDR3 is TGTGCCAGCAGACAAATCGGGGGTACGCAGTATTTT. The full variable domain, its missing parts supplied by reference TRBV5-6 and TRBJ2-3, is DAGVTQSPTHLIKTRGQQVTLRCSPKSGHDTVSWYQQALGQGPQFIFQYYEEEERQRGNFPDRFSGHQFPNYSSELNVNALLLGDSALYLCASRQIGGTQYFGPGTRLTVL.

J is TRBJ2-1 and V is TRBV7-9; D not resolved. CDR3 size: 14 residues. Trimming removed 1 base at V and 5 bases at J, with 9 bases between. Germline V CDR1 and CDR2: SEHNR, FQNEAQ (reference sequence). CDR3: CASSLEAENNEQFF. CDR3 coding DNA: TGTGCCAGCAGCTTAGAGGCAGAAAACAATGAGCAGTTCTTC. The whole variable domain, remainder taken from reference TRBV7-9 and TRBJ2-1, is DTGVSQNPRHKITKRGQNVTFRCDPISEHNRLYWYRQTLGQGPEFLTYFQNEAQLEKSRLLSDRFSAERPKGSFSTLEIQRTEQGDSAMYLCASSLEAENNEQFFGPGTRLTVL.

The chain uses TRBV6-1 and TRBJ1-2; possible D gene TRBD1, 5 bases. The CDR3 is 15 amino acids. Germline loops: CDR1 MNHNS, CDR2 SASEGT. The V end lost 6 bases, the J end lost 2 bases, and 16 bases lay between the germline ends. CDR3 DNA: TGTGCCAGCAGCGGCTTCGGGGCGCGGAACTATGGCTACACCTTC. The encoded protein is CASSGFGARNYGYTF.

The rearrangement links TRBV7-3 to TRBJ1-2, with D hard to call. This CDR3 comprises 13 residues. Germline CDR1 is SGHTA and CDR2 is FQGTGA. The V and J ends lost 4 bases and 3 bases respectively, with 9 bases between them. This chain's CDR3 is CASSSGLDYGYTF. DNA of the CDR3: TGTGCCAGCAGCTCTGGACTGGACTATGGCTACACCTTC.